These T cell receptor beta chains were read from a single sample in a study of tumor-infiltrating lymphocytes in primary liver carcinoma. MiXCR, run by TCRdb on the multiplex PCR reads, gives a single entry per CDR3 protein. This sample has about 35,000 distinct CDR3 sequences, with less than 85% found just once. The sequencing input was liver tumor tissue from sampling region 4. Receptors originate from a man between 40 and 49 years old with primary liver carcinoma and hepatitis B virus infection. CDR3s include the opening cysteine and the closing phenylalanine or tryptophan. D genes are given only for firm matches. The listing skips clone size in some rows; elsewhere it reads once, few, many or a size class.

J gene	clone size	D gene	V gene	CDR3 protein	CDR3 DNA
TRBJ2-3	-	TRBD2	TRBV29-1	CSIGAVGAGDAQYF	TGCAGCATTGGGGCGGTGGGAGCGGGAGATGCGCAGTATTTT
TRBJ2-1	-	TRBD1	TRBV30	CAWSAWTGGVDEQSF	TGTGCCTGGAGCGCATGGACAGGCGGAGTGGATGAGCAGTCCTTC
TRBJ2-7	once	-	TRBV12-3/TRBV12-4	CASSLNSGQIPFELYF	TGTGCCAGCAGTTTAAATTCTGGACAGATTCCCTTCGAGCTGTACTTC
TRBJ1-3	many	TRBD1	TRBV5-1	CASSLESQGGAGNTIYF	TGCGCCAGCAGCTTGGAGAGCCAGGGGGGAGCAGGAAACACCATATATTTT
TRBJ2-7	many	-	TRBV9	CASSVGPTPYEQYF	TGTGCCAGCAGCGTAGGCCCTACCCCCTACGAGCAGTACTTC
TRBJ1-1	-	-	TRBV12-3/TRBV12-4	CASSSSDSNTKAFF	TGTGCCAGCAGCTCTAGTGACAGTAACACTAAAGCTTTCTTT
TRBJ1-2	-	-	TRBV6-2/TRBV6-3	CASSVGPMNYGYTF	TGTGCCAGCAGCGTCGGACCAATGAACTATGGCTACACCTTC
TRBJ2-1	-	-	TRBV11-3	CANSIGVSNDEQFF	TGTGCCAACAGCATAGGCGTCTCGAACGATGAGCAGTTCTTC
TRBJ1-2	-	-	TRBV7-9	CDSSPGHVGAF	TGTGACAGCAGCCCGGGCCATGTGGGAGCCTTC
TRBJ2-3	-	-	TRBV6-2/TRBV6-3	CGSSSALLNTQYF	TGTGGCAGCAGTTCGGCACTATTGAATACGCAGTATTTT
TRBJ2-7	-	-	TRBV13	CASSCSYEQCF	TGTGCCAGCAGCTGCTCCTACGAGCAGTGCTTC
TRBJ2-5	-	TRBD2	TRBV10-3	CIISPGTSSTIETQYF	TGTATCATCAGTCCCGGGACTAGCTCCACTATTGAGACCCAGTACTTC
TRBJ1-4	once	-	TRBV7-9	CASSLLGGWEKLFF	TGTGCCAGCAGCCTCCTCGGGGGCTGGGAAAAACTGTTTTTT
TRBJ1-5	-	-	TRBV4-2	CARSEAAGAGNQTHHF	TGTGCCAGAAGCGAGGCGGCGGGGGCAGGCAATCAGACCCACCATTTT
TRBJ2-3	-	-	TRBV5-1	CASSEFISSTDTQYF	TGCGCCAGCAGTGAGTTCATCTCTAGCACAGATACGCAGTATTTT
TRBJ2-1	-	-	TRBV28	CASSLLGRESYNEQFF	TGTGCCAGCAGTTTACTCGGCCGCGAGTCCTACAACGAGCAGTTCTTC
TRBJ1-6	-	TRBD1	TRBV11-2	CASSQGQGVNTSLHF	TGTGCCAGCAGCCAAGGACAGGGAGTGAATACATCCCTTCACTTT
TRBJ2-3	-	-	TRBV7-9	CASSLGIDTQYF	TGTGCCAGCAGCTTAGGTATAGATACACAGTATTTT
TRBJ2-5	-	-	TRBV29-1	CSVMENQETQYF	TGCAGCGTTATGGAGAACCAAGAGACTCAGTACTTC
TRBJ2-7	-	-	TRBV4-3	CASSQDLPYVWYF	TGCGCCAGCAGCCAAGATCTGCCCTACGTGTGGTACTTC
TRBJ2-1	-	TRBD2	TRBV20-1	CSVRAPGLAGFYEQFF	TGCAGTGTTAGAGCTCCGGGACTAGCGGGTTTTTATGAGCAGTTCTTC
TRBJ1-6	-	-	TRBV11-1	CASSRTLVSSLQF	TGTGCCAGCAGCCGAACACTGGTTTCATCCCTCCAATTT
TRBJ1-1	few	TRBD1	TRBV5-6	CASGSLDRGNTEAFF	TGTGCCAGCGGCTCCCTAGACAGGGGGAACACTGAGGCTTTCTTT
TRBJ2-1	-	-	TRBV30	CAWVRLGMSYDQFF	TGTGCCTGGGTAAGGTTGGGTATGTCCTATGATCAGTTCTTC
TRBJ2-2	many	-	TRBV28	CASEKGGAGELFF	TGTGCCAGCGAGAAAGGGGGAGCCGGGGAGCTGTTTTTT
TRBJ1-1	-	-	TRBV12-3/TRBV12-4	CANSSTYRNTEAFF	TGTGCCAACAGTTCGACATACAGGAACACTGAAGCTTTCTTT
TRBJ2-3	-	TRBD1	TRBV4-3	CASSRRRGGTDTEYF	TGCGCCAGCAGTCGCCGACGGGGTGGGACAGATACGGAGTATTTT
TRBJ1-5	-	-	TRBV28	CASSRTATSQPQHF	TGTGCCAGCAGTCGGACGGCCACGAGTCAGCCCCAGCATTTT
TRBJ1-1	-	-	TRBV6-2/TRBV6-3	CASSYPWVTSTAFF	TGTGCCAGTAGTTACCCCTGGGTGACCTCGACGGCATTCTTT
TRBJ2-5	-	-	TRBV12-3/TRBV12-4	CACILAWVETQYF	TGTGCCTGCATTTTAGCGTGGGTAGAGACCCAGTACTTC
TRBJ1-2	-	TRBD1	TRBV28	CANSSGQGAWYGYTF	TGTGCCAACAGTTCCGGACAGGGGGCTTGGTATGGCTACACCTTC
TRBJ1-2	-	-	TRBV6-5	CASRSGTAEMGYTF	TGTGCCAGCAGATCCGGGACGGCTGAGATGGGCTACACCTTC
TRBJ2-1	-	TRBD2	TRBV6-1	CASSEGTSGGNEQLF	TGTGCCAGCAGTGAAGGGACTAGCGGGGGCAATGAGCAGCTCTTC
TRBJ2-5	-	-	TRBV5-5	CASDLSVGIQETQYF	TGTGCCAGCGACTTGAGCGTTGGCATTCAAGAGACCCAGTACTTC
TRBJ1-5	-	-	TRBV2	CGSMSGGSNQPQHF	TGTGGCAGCATGTCTGGGGGGAGCAATCAGCCCCAGCATTTT
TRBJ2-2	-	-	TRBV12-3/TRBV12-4	CANSSRQGRAVGELFF	TGTGCCAACAGTTCAAGGCAGGGGAGAGCTGTCGGGGAGCTGTTTTTT
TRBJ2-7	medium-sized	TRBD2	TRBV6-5	CASIGLVGGEQYF	TGTGCCAGCATCGGACTAGTTGGGGGCGAGCAGTACTTC
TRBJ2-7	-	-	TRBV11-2	CASTGSGWNEQHF	TGTGCCAGCACCGGAAGCGGGTGGAACGAGCAGCACTTT
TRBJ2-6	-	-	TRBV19	CVSSERRAGANVLTF	TGTGTCAGTAGCGAGAGGAGAGCCGGGGCCAACGTCCTGACTTTC
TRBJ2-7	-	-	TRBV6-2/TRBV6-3	CTSSYEVPYEQYF	TGTACCAGTAGTTACGAGGTACCCTATGAGCAGTACTTC
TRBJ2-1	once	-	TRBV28	CASNPGGFYNEQFF	TGTGCCAGCAACCCTGGAGGCTTTTACAATGAGCAGTTCTTC
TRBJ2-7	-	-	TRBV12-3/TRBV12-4	CASSLVPRGLYEQYF	TGTGCCAGCAGTTTGGTACCCAGGGGCCTATATGAGCAGTACTTC
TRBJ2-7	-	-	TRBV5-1	CASRETILNGEPYF	TGCGCCAGCAGGGAGACCATCTTAAACGGCGAGCCGTATTTC
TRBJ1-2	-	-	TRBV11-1	CVNSLVHNYGYTF	TGTGTCAACAGCTTGGTCCACAACTATGGCTACACCTTC
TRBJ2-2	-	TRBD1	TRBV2	CDSRTGYDTGELFF	TGTGACAGCCGGACAGGGTACGACACCGGGGAGCTGTTTTTT
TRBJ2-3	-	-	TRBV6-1	CASKPNTDTHYF	TGTGCCAGCAAGCCCAATACAGATACGCACTATTTT
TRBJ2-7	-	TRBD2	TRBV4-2	CASSQDNGRDNEQYF	TGTGCCAGCAGCCAAGATAACGGGAGGGACAACGAACAATACTTC
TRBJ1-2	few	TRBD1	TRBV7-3	CASSPRDRGAGYTF	TGTGCCAGCAGCCCCCGGGACAGGGGGGCTGGCTACACCTTC
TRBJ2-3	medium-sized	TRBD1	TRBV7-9	CASSSDRDGADTQYF	TGTGCCAGCAGCTCGGACAGGGACGGGGCAGATACGCAGTATTTT
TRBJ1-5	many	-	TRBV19	CASTLGVNQPQHF	TGTGCCAGTACCCTGGGGGTAAATCAGCCCCAGCATTTT